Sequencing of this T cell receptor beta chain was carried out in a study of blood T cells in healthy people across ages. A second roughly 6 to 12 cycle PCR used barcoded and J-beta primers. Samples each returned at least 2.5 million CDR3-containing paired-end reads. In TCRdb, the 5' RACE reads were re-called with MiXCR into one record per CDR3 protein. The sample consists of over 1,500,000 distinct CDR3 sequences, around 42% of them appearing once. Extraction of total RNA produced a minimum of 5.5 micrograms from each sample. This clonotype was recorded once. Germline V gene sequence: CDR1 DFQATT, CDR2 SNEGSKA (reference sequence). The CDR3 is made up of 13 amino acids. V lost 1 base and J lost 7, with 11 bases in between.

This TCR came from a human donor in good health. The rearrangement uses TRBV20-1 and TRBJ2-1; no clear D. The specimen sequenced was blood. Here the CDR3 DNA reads TGCAGTGCTAGAGGATCGGTAAGAAATGAGCAGTTCTTC. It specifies CSARGSVRNEQFF.